This T cell receptor beta chain was identified during a study of T cell responses to AZD1222 COVID-19 vaccine. Study observations and caveats: Increases in Spike-specific TCR breadth and depth were seen after two AZD1222 doses.

In the case of this clone: No antigen is known for it.

Recipients boosted at about 4 weeks or about 12 weeks are pooled. The CDR3 covers 15 residues. Germline CDR1 reads LNHDA; CDR2 reads SQIVND (reference sequence). V trimming: 6 bases; J trimming: 5 bases; junction bases outside the gene matches: 8. Assay: immunoSEQ multiplex PCR; the TCRdb copy retains only in-frame clones and omits some. The sample records roughly 150,000 clones, roughly nine tenths being singletons. Source: peripheral blood, taken 28 days after the second AZD1222 dose. V usage is TRBV19 and J usage is TRBJ2-1; 9 nucleotides agree with TRBD2. The source is an adult who received the AZD1222 COVID-19 vaccine. The CDR3 loop reads CASRRAGGYHNEQFF. The CDR3, as DNA: TGTGCCAGTAGAAGAGCGGGGGGATACCACAATGAGCAGTTCTTC.